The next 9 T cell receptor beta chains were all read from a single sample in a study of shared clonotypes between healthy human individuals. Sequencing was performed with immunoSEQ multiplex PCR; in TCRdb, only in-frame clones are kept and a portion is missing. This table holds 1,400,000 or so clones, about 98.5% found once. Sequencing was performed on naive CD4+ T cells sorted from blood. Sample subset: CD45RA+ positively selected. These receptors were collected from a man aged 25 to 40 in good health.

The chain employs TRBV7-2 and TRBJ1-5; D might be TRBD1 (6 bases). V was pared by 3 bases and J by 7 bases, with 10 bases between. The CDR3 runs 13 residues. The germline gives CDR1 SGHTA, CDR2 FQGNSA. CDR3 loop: CASSLRGGQPQHF. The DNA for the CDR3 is TGTGCCAGCAGCTTGAGGGGGGGACAGCCCCAGCATTTT.

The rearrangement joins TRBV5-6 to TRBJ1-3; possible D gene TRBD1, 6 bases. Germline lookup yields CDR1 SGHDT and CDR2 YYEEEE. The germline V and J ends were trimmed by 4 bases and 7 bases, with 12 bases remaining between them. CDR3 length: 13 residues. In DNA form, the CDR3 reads TGTGCCAGCAGCGCCGTCCAGGGGAACACCATATATTTT. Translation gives CASSAVQGNTIYF.

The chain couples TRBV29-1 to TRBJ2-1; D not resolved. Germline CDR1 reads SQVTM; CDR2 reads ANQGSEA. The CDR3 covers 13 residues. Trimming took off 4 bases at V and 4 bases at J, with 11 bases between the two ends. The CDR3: CSVARMGYNEQFF. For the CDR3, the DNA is TGCAGCGTTGCGAGGATGGGTTACAATGAGCAGTTCTTC.

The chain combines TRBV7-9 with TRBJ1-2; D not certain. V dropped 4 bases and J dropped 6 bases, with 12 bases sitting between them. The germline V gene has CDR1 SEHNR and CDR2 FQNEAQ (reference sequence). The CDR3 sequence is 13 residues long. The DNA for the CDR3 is TGTGCCAGCAGCTCCGGCCTTGGGCATGGCTACACCTTC. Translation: CASSSGLGHGYTF.

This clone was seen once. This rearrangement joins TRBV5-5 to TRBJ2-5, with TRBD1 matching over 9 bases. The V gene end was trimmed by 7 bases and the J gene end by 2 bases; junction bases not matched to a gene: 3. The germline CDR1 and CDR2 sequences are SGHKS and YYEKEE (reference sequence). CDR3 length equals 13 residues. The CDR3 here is CASVDRGQETQYF. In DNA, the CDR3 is TGTGCCAGCGTGGACAGGGGACAAGAGACCCAGTACTTC.

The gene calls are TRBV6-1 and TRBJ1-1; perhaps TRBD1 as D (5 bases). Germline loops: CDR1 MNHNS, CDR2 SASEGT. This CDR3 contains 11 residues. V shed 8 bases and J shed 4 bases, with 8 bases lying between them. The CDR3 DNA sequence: TGTGCCAGCGGGGGTTCCACTGAAGCTTTCTTT. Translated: CASGGSTEAFF.

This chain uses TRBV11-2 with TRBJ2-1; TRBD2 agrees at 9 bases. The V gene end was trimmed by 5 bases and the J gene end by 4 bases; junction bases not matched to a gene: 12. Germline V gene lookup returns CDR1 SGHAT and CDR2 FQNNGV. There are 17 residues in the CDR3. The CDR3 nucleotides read TGTGCCAGCAGCCCTCGGCGGGGCGGGAGGGGGTACAATGAGCAGTTCTTC. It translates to CASSPRRGGRGYNEQFF.

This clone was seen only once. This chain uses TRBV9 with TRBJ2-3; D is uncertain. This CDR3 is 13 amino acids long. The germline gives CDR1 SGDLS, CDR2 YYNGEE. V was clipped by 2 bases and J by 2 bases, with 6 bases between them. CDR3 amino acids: CASSVRITDTQYF. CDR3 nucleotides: TGTGCCAGCAGCGTCCGAATCACAGATACGCAGTATTTT.

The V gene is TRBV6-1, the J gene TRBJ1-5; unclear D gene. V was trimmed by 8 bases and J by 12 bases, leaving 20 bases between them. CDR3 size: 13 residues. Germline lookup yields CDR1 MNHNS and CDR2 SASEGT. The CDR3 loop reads CASQEAGGSFQHF. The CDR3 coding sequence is TGTGCCAGCCAAGAAGCGGGAGGGTCCTTCCAGCATTTT.